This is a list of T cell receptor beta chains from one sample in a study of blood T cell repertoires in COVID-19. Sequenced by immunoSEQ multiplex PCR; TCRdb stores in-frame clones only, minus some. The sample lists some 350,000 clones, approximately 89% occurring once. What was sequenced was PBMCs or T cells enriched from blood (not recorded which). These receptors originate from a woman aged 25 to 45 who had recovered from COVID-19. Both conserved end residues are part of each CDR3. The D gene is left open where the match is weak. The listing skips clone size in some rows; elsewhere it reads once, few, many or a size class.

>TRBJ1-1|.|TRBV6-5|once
TGTGCCAGCAGCGCGTCATTAGCCCTTGTTGAAGCTTTCTTT
CASSASLALVEAFF
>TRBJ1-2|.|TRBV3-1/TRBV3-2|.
TGTGCCAGCAGCCCTGTGGGGGGTAGCGGAAGCAGTGGCTACACCTTC
CASSPVGGSGSSGYTF
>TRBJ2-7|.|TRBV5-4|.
TGTGCCAGCTCCGCGTGGGACTCGCCCAGCGAGCAGTACTTC
CASSAWDSPSEQYF
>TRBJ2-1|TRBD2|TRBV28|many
TGTGCCAGCAGGCTACCGGGACTAAACAATGAGCAGTTCTTC
CASRLPGLNNEQFF
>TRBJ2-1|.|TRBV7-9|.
TGTGCCAGCAGCCTCCTTCTCCTCTCCTACAATGAGCAGTTCTTC
CASSLLLLSYNEQFF
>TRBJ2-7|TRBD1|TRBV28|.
TGTGCCAGCAGTTTTGTCCATACCGGGACAGGAGTGGACGGGTCCTCCTACGAGCAGTACTTC
CASSFVHTGTGVDGSSYEQYF
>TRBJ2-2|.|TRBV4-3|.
TGCGCCAGCAGCCCCAGGGTGGCCGGGGAGCTGTTTTTT
CASSPRVAGELFF
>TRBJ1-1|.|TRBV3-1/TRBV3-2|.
TGTGCCAGCAGCCAAGAAGGAGGTGTGCGGACTGAAGCTTTCTTT
CASSQEGGVRTEAFF
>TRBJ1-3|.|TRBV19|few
TGTGCCAGTAGCTCCCGGGAGGGGGCTGGAAACACCATATATTTT
CASSSREGAGNTIYF
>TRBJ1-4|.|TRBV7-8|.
TGTGCCAGCAGCTTAGTTCAGGGGACGGCCGAAAAACTGTTTTTT
CASSLVQGTAEKLFF
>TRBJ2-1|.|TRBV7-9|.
TGTGCCAGCAGCTTATACGGGGGAGTATACAATGAGCAGTTCTTC
CASSLYGGVYNEQFF
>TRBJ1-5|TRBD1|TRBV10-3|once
TGTGCCGCCCGGGACAGGCTTGACCAGCCCCAGCATTTT
CAARDRLDQPQHF
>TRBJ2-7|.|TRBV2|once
TGTGCCAGCAGTGAAGTCAGCTCCTACGAGCAGTACTTC
CASSEVSSYEQYF
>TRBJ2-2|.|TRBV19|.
TGTGCCAGTAACAACCTCCCCTCGGTCCAGGGGTGGACCGGGGAGCTGTTTTTT
CASNNLPSVQGWTGELFF
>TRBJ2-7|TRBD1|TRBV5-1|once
TGCGCCAGCAGCTTGCTGACAGGGGCCGCTCCCGGGCAGTACTTC
CASSLLTGAAPGQYF
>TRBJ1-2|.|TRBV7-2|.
TGTGCCAGCAGCTTAGCGGCAGGCTATGGCTACACCTTC
CASSLAAGYGYTF
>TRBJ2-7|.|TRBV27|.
TGTGCCAGCAGACCTGGAGGAGGGGTCAGCTACGAGCAGTACTTC
CASRPGGGVSYEQYF
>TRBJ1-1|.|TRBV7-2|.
TGTGCCAGCAGCTTAAATATCAGGGGAACTGAAGCTTTCTTT
CASSLNIRGTEAFF
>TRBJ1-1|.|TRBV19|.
TGTGCCACCCTAAAGCGTACATCCGCTTTCTTT
CATLKRTSAFF
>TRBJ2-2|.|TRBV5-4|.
TGTGCCAGCAGCTTTCTTACACAGAGCACCGGGGAGCTGTTTTTT
CASSFLTQSTGELFF
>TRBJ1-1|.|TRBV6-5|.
TGTGCCAGCAGCGCGGGCCCTGAAGCTTTCTTT
CASSAGPEAFF
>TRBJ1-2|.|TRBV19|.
TGTGCCAGTGCACCGGGATCTAACTATGGCTACACCTTC
CASAPGSNYGYTF
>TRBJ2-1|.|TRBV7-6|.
TGTGCCAGCAGCTTAGTGGCCCCCGAGCAGTTCTTC
CASSLVAPEQFF
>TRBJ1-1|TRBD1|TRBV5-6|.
TGTGCCAGCAGTCGGGACAGGGGAACTGAAGCTTTCTTT
CASSRDRGTEAFF
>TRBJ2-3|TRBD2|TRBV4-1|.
TGCGCCAGCAGCCCCCGGACTAGCGGGGTTGATACGCAGTATTTT
CASSPRTSGVDTQYF
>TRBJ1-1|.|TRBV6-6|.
TGTGCCAGCACCTTGGAATTGGGAGGCACTGAAGCTTTCTTT
CASTLELGGTEAFF
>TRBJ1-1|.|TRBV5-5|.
TGTGCCAGCAGCTTGGGGGTTGCTCGTGGTTCGGCAGGTGAGCGGACTGAAGCTTTCTTT
CASSLGVARGSAGERTEAFF
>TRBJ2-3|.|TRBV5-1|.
TGCGCCAGCAGCGGCACCGGGACAACTAGCACAGATACGCAGTATTTT
CASSGTGTTSTDTQYF
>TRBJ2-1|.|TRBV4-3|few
TGCGCCAGCAGCCAAGGCTTCAGGGAAAATGAGCAGTTCTTC
CASSQGFRENEQFF
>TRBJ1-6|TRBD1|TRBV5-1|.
TGCGCCAGCGCCCCGGGACAGGGTTCACCCCTCCACTTT
CASAPGQGSPLHF
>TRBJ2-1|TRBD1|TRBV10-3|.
TGTGCCGGCCGGCCGGGGGACAGGGGGAGTTCTAATGAGCAGTTCTTC
CAGRPGDRGSSNEQFF
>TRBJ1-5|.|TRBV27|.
TGTGCCAGCAGTTTGTGGGCCGCTCGCAATCAGCCCCAGCATTTT
CASSLWAARNQPQHF
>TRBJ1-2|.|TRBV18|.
TGTGCCAGCTCCCCCCGGGACACTGGGGACTATGGCTACACCTTC
CASSPRDTGDYGYTF
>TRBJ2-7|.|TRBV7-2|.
TGTGCCAGCAGCTTAGCGGGACAGCGGGGGTCCTACGAGCAGTACTTC
CASSLAGQRGSYEQYF
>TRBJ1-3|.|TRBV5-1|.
TGCGCCAGCAGCCCTACCTCTGGAAACACCATATATTTT
CASSPTSGNTIYF
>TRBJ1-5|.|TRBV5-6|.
TGTGCCAGCAGCTTGAGGCCACCGGGATTGAGCAATCAGCCCCAGCATTTT
CASSLRPPGLSNQPQHF
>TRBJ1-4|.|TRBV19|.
TGTGCCAGTAGGCGGTTTTCTGCAACTAATGAAAAACTGTTTTTT
CASRRFSATNEKLFF
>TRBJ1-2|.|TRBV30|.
TGTGCCTGGAGTGTTGGTGTCCAGTCTGTTCGCTACACCTTC
CAWSVGVQSVRYTF
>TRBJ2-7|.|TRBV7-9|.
TGTGCCAGCAGCTTATTAGGGGGCTCCTACGAGCAGTACTTC
CASSLLGGSYEQYF
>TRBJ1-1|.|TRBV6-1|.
TGTGCCAGCAGTGAATTAGTCGCGGTGGGAGCTTTCTTT
CASSELVAVGAFF
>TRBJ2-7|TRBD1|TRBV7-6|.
TGTGCCAGCAGCTTAGGGGACAGTCAATACGAGCAGTACTTC
CASSLGDSQYEQYF
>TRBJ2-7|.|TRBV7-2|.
TGTGCCAGCAGCCCCGAGGCGGGTTCCGAGCAGTACTTC
CASSPEAGSEQYF
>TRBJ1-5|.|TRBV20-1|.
TGCAGTGCTAGTCAGAGCGGATACTATTATCAGCCCCAGCATTTT
CSASQSGYYYQPQHF
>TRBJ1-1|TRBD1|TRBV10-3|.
TGTGCCATCAGTGGATTGGACAGGGGAGAAGCTTTCTTT
CAISGLDRGEAFF
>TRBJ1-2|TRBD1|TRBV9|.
TGTGCCAGCAATCCACAGGGGGCGCGATGGGGCTACACCTTC
CASNPQGARWGYTF
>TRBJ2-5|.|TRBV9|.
TGTGCCAGCAGCGTAACAAGCCTCGGCGGACAAGAGACCCAGTACTTC
CASSVTSLGGQETQYF
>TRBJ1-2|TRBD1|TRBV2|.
TGTGCCAGCAGCTTTGACAGGGGGCGAAGTGGCTACACCTTC
CASSFDRGRSGYTF
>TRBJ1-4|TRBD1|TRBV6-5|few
TGTGCCAGCAGTTACTCCAGGGGGGCGAATGAAAAACTGTTTTTT
CASSYSRGANEKLFF
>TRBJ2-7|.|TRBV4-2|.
TGTGCCAGCAGCCAAGTTGCCGGGGGGCCTGCCTACGAGCAGTACTTC
CASSQVAGGPAYEQYF
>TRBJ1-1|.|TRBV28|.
TGTGCCAGCAGGCCTAGGAGGTTTATGAACACTGAAGCTTTCTTT
CASRPRRFMNTEAFF
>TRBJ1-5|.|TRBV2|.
TGTGCCAGCAGTGAAGCGTGGGTTCTCACGGGGGATCAGCCCCAGCATTTT
CASSEAWVLTGDQPQHF
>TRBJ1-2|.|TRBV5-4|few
TGTGCCAGCAGCTTGGGTCAGATCTATGGCTACACCTTC
CASSLGQIYGYTF
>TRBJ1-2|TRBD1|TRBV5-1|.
TGCGCCAGCAGCTTGGAGGGACAGGTAACCATCTATGGCTACACCTTC
CASSLEGQVTIYGYTF